The clone carrying this T cell receptor (beta chain) was detected many times. This sample stems from a study of glioma-infiltrating T cells. Amplification of TCR alpha and beta CDR3 regions from RNA used iRepertoire nested multiplex PCR. For one-step reverse transcription and amplification, 100-400 ng of tissue mRNA or PBMC total RNA was used. A single record per CDR3 protein comes from TCRdb applying MiXCR to the multiplex PCR reads. The top ten hold approximately 43% of the sample, which has about 99,000 distinct CDR3 sequences, 29% seen once. The sequencing sample was made of glioma tissue, nonneoplastic brain tissue, or PBMCs (not recorded which). The TCR sequence derives from a human donor with low-grade glioma or glioblastoma, undergoing nonglioma brain surgery, or in good health (not recorded which).

CDR3 coding DNA: TGTGCCAGCAGCCAACAGGGCCCAGAGCCCCAGCATTTT. Protein product: CASSQQGPEPQHF. The rearrangement uses TRBV3-1 and TRBJ1-5; maybe TRBD1 (5 bases). The CDR3 sequence is 13 residues long. CDR1 and CDR2 (germline): LGHDT, YNNKEL (reference sequence). Trimming shortened V by 2 bases and J by 8 bases, and 10 bases separated the two germline ends.